This TCR beta chain was obtained from a study of CD8 T cells in Susac syndrome. From blood CD8+ and CD4+ T cells, the TCR beta chain was sequenced. Included as multiple sclerosis controls were treatment-naive patients who had stable or active relapsing-remitting disease. TEMRA cells were enriched by FACS, while CD8+ and CD4+ T cells were obtained through a negative isolation that was performed magnetically. When the RNA was reverse transcribed, random hexamers were used with an input of about 0.5 to 1 ug. The TCR beta CDR3 was amplified by immunoSEQ multiplex PCR across 54 Vbeta, 13 Jbeta. TCRdb reprocessed the immunoSEQ multiplex PCR reads via MiXCR and lists one record per CDR3 protein. The table lists approximately 270,000 distinct CDR3 sequences, 85% to 95% of them singletons. Germline CDR1 reads SGDLS; CDR2 reads YYNGEE. CDR3 size: 16 residues. The ends were cut back, 0 bases at V and 5 bases at J, with 17 bases in the middle.

The receptor comes from a human donor with multiple sclerosis. J is TRBJ2-5 and V is TRBV9; tentatively, D is TRBD2 (6 bases). The sequenced sample consisted of CD4+ T cells from PBMCs. The CDR3 sequence is CASSVGVGGAGETQYF. In nucleotides, the CDR3 is TGTGCCAGCAGCGTAGGCGTTGGTGGCGCGGGGGAGACCCAGTACTTC.